This T cell receptor (beta chain) was retrieved from a study of blood T cell repertoires in COVID-19. Study summary: The study drew acute and convalescent COVID-19 samples from the United States, Italy and Spain. The analysed material was cDNA or gDNA that came from T cells, B-cell-depleted T cells, or PBMCs.

The V gene's germline CDR1 is SGDLS and CDR2 YYNGEE. This CDR3 spans 15 amino acids. Trimming cost V 4 bases and J 4 bases, with 17 bases left between them. How the authors handled the data: Estimates of nucleated cell counts were drawn from the amplification of reference gene primers. TCRdb's table, derived via immunoSEQ multiplex PCR, lists solely in-frame clones and lacks some. V and J calls and clone size are as listed in that table; D and trimming were resolved from the DNA. The sample has some 190,000 clones, about 88% seen once; the top ten hold roughly 6.2%. Material: peripheral blood. The clonotype comes from a woman aged 40 to 50 who had recovered from COVID-19. This sequence joins TRBV9 and TRBJ1-1; weak D call: TRBD1 (6 bases). This CDR3 reads CASSREGESATEAFF. The CDR3 nucleotides read TGTGCCAGCAGCCGCGAGGGGGAGTCAGCCACTGAAGCTTTCTTT.